These 32 T cell receptor beta chains were sequenced from one sample in a study of T cell repertoires in cytomegalovirus infection. Antigens of these TCRs are unknown. One entry per CDR3 protein results from TCRdb running MiXCR on the reads. The sample contains about half a million distinct CDR3 sequences, 33% of which appear only once. The specimen was cultured PBMCs, collected from culture after CMV antigen stimulation. The source of these receptors is a human donor in good health (CMV status not recorded). Some clones in this sample may be carry-over from other donors' samples.

The chain carries TRBV7-9 and TRBJ2-2; 7 positions agree with TRBD2. Germline V gene lookup returns CDR1 SEHNR and CDR2 FQNEAQ (reference sequence). The V segment lost 8 bases and the J segment 5 bases; nucleotides outside the gene matches: 11. This CDR3 contains 15 residues. CDR3 sequence (DNA): TGTGCCAGCCGCTCGGGAGGTCTTACAACCGGGGAGCTGTTTTTT. Translated: CASRSGGLTTGELFF. Full variable domain (rest looked up from reference TRBV7-9 and TRBJ2-2): DTGVSQNPRHKITKRGQNVTFRCDPISEHNRLYWYRQTLGQGPEFLTYFQNEAQLEKSRLLSDRFSAERPKGSFSTLEIQRTEQGDSAMYLCASRSGGLTTGELFFGEGSRLTVL.

The genes are TRBV12-3 or TRBV12-4 and TRBJ2-5; TRBD2 aligns across 11 bases. The CDR3 extends over 17 amino acids. J was trimmed by 2 bases and V by 6 bases; bases with no gene match: 11. CDR3 amino acids: CASSRDPGTSGQETQYF. The CDR3 DNA reads TGTGCCAGCAGCCGTGACCCAGGGACTAGCGGACAAGAGACCCAGTACTTC.

The gene calls are TRBV20-1 and TRBJ2-5, with TRBD2 matching over 7 bases. CDR1 and CDR2 from the germline V gene are DFQATT and SNEGSKA (reference sequence). The CDR3 has 15 amino acids. The trim removed 0 bases at V and 0 bases at J, leaving 4 bases unmatched. CDR3 protein: CSARETLADQETQYF. CDR3 bases: TGCAGTGCTAGAGAGACTCTAGCGGACCAAGAGACCCAGTACTTC.

This clonotype was detected a few times. This sequence joins TRBV20-1 and TRBJ2-1, with 13 bases fitting TRBD2. V was clipped by 3 bases and J by 0 bases; unmatched bases: 14. The CDR3 extends over 20 amino acids. The V gene's germline CDR1 is DFQATT and CDR2 SNEGSKA (reference sequence). The CDR3 is CSASFPEGLAGRSSYNEQFF. In DNA, the CDR3 is TGCAGTGCTAGCTTTCCCGAGGGACTAGCGGGAAGGAGCTCCTACAATGAGCAGTTCTTC.

This rearrangement joins TRBV15 to TRBJ2-7, with TRBD1 identical over 7 bases. Germline V gene sequence: CDR1 LNHNV, CDR2 YYDKDF (reference sequence). V lost 8 bases and J lost 4; bases outside the gene matches: 11. This CDR3 has 14 residues. The chain's CDR3 is CATPEVGGAYEQYV. CDR3 nucleotide sequence: TGTGCCACCCCGGAGGTAGGGGGCGCATACGAGCAGTACGTC.

The gene calls are TRBV7-2 and TRBJ2-1; D gene ambiguous. The germline gives CDR1 SGHTA, CDR2 FQGNSA. Trimming cost V 1 base and J 9 bases, with 7 bases left between them. The CDR3 runs 12 residues. The CDR3 sequence: CASSLEGLEQFF. The DNA for the CDR3 is TGTGCCAGCAGCTTAGAAGGTCTTGAGCAGTTCTTC.

This clonotype turned up a few times. The chain carries TRBV7-8 and TRBJ2-1; maybe TRBD2 (5 bases). Germline V gives CDR1 SGHVS, CDR2 FQNEAQ. This CDR3 region has 11 residues. Trimming stripped 5 bases from V and 9 bases from J, with 8 bases between. The CDR3 loop is CASSPAGEQFF. For the CDR3, the DNA is TGTGCCAGCAGCCCCGCGGGTGAGCAGTTCTTC.

The chain has TRBV7-2 and TRBJ2-3; the D call may be TRBD1 or TRBD2 (5 bases each). This CDR3 is built from 15 residues. The V and J ends lost 1 base and 2 bases respectively, with 10 bases between them. Germline lookup yields CDR1 SGHTA and CDR2 FQGNSA. The CDR3 sequence: CASSLDPGPTDTQYF. DNA of the CDR3: TGTGCCAGCAGCTTAGACCCGGGACCCACAGATACGCAGTATTTT.

This clonotype has a count of ten or more. The chain employs TRBV7-2 and TRBJ2-7; TRBD1 is a possible D gene (5 bases). The germline CDR1 and CDR2 sequences are SGHTA and FQGNSA. Between the trimmed V and J ends, which lost 6 bases and 0 bases, there was a span of 6 bases. There are 12 residues in the CDR3. The CDR3 coding sequence is TGTGCCAGCAGTAGGGGCTCCTACGAGCAGTACTTC. Its protein is CASSRGSYEQYF.

This rearrangement joins TRBV5-1 to TRBJ1-5, with TRBD1 matching over 7 bases. CDR1 is SGHRS and CDR2 is YFSETQ in the germline V gene. This CDR3 comprises 15 residues. V shed 2 bases and J 1 base; nucleotides not matched to a gene: 3. The DNA of the CDR3 is TGCGCCAGCAGCTTCAGGGGGGACAGCAATCAGCCCCAGCATTTT. Protein sequence: CASSFRGDSNQPQHF.

The chain employs TRBV5-5 and TRBJ1-3; D gene ambiguous. This CDR3 is built from 16 residues. Trimming took off 0 bases at V and 0 bases at J, with 10 bases between the two ends. Germline values: CDR1 SGHKS, CDR2 YYEKEE (reference sequence). CDR3 amino acids: CASSLVGQNSGNTIYF. CDR3 nucleotides: TGTGCCAGCAGCTTGGTAGGCCAGAACTCTGGAAACACCATATATTTT.

The gene calls are TRBV27 and TRBJ1-5; D is uncertain. V lost 6 bases and J 3 bases, leaving 9 bases between the germline ends. The CDR3 is 13 residues long. Per germline, CDR1 MNHEY and CDR2 SMNVEV (reference sequence). The CDR3 sequence: CASSAGINQPQHF. DNA of the CDR3: TGTGCCAGCAGCGCGGGGATCAATCAGCCCCAGCATTTT.

This chain uses TRBV29-1 with TRBJ2-1; tentatively, D is TRBD2 (5 bases). CDR3 length equals 13 residues. Germline values: CDR1 SQVTM, CDR2 ANQGSEA. The CDR3 DNA reads TGCAACCTACGGGGTATCGCCTACAATGAGCAGTTCTTC. Its translation: CNLRGIAYNEQFF.

The chain employs TRBV28 and TRBJ2-2; D unclear. The CDR3 sequence is 15 residues long. Germline V gene sequence: CDR1 MDHEN, CDR2 SYDVKM. The V and J ends lost 6 bases and 6 bases respectively, with 17 bases between them. The CDR3 spells CASRLGRAVSGELFF. For the CDR3, the DNA is TGTGCCAGCAGGCTTGGACGGGCTGTATCCGGGGAGCTGTTTTTT.

This clonotype was seen many times. V is TRBV7-2 and J is TRBJ1-1, with TRBD1 matching 7 bases. The CDR3 consists of 13 residues. The V segment lost 5 bases and the J segment 5 bases; nucleotides outside the gene matches: 5. Germline CDR1 is SGHTA and CDR2 is FQGNSA. As DNA, the CDR3 is TGTGCCAGCAGCACCCAGGGGGGGACTGAAGCTTTCTTT. Residues: CASSTQGGTEAFF.

This clonotype was seen a handful of times. The chain combines TRBV10-3 with TRBJ2-1, with 11 bases that match TRBD2. Germline loops: CDR1 ENHRY, CDR2 SYGVKD. CDR3 size: 15 residues. J gave up 4 bases and V 5 bases, and 4 bases lay outside the gene matches. The CDR3 sequence: CAISSGLAEYNEQFF. The CDR3 coding sequence is TGTGCCATCAGTTCGGGACTAGCGGAATACAATGAGCAGTTCTTC.

This clonotype was detected a few times. The chain couples TRBV11-2 to TRBJ2-7; 8 nucleotides line up with TRBD2. Germline CDR1 is SGHAT and CDR2 is FQNNGV. The CDR3 extends over 15 amino acids. Trimming removed 3 bases from V and 5 bases from J; junction bases left unmatched: 9. The chain's CDR3 is CASSFGAGVADEQYV. CDR3 nucleotides: TGTGCCAGCAGCTTTGGAGCGGGAGTGGCGGACGAGCAGTACGTC.

This chain joins TRBV29-1 and TRBJ2-3; no definite D call. V gave up 4 bases and J gave up 3 bases, with 17 bases separating them. CDR3 size: 15 residues. CDR1 and CDR2 from the germline V gene are SQVTM and ANQGSEA. CDR3 protein: CSVVPVWGSTDTQYF. CDR3 coding DNA: TGCAGCGTTGTACCGGTGTGGGGATCGACAGATACGCAGTATTTT.

In this sample, this clonotype turned up many times. V usage is TRBV7-9 and J usage is TRBJ2-6, with 9 bases lining up with TRBD1. V dropped 3 bases and J dropped 0; count of bases not matched to a gene: 12. Germline assignment: CDR1 SEHNR and CDR2 FQNEAQ (reference sequence). The CDR3 runs 20 residues. The CDR3 coding sequence is TGTGCCAGCAGCTTTATGACCGGGACAGGGACCAACTCTGGGGCCAACGTCCTGACTTTC. Its translation is CASSFMTGTGTNSGANVLTF.

This clonotype has more than one count but fewer than ten. The chain recombines TRBV25-1 with TRBJ2-3; a possible D gene is TRBD2 (5 bases). Trimming shortened V by 0 bases and J by 6 bases, and 13 bases separated the two germline ends. CDR3 length: 15 residues. Germline V gene sequence: CDR1 MGHDK, CDR2 SYGVNS. This chain's CDR3 is CASSEYAMGADTQYF. The CDR3 DNA reads as TGTGCCAGCAGTGAATATGCAATGGGAGCCGATACGCAGTATTTT. Variable domain in full (rest from reference TRBV25-1 and TRBJ2-3): EADIYQTPRYLVIGTGKKITLECSQTMGHDKMYWYQQDPGMELHLIHYSYGVNSTEKGDLSSESTVSRIRTEHFPLTLESARPSHTSQYLCASSEYAMGADTQYFGPGTRLTVL.

This clonotype is a singleton in its sample. The J gene is TRBJ2-5, the V gene TRBV4-3, with D unresolved. Germline V gene sequence: CDR1 LGHNA, CDR2 YSLEER. Trimming removed 0 bases at V and 2 bases at J, with 7 bases between. The CDR3 has 14 amino acids. DNA of the CDR3: TGCGCCAGCAGCCAAGATATAAATCAAGAGACCCAGTACTTC. Its protein product is CASSQDINQETQYF.

The chain uses TRBV6-5 and TRBJ1-1; D call uncertain. The CDR3 contains 14 residues. Trimming removed 1 base from V and 1 base from J, with 7 bases in between. From germline, CDR1 is MNHEY and CDR2 SVGAGI. The CDR3 is CASSYWKQNTEAFF. In nucleotides, the CDR3 is TGTGCCAGCAGTTACTGGAAACAGAACACTGAAGCTTTCTTT.

In this sample, this clonotype turned up a few times. The rearrangement uses TRBV2 and TRBJ2-1; D is perhaps TRBD1 or TRBD2 (6 bases each). Trimming left V 3 bases short and J 5 bases short, with 14 bases between. CDR1 SNHLY and CDR2 FYNNEI come from the germline V gene. This CDR3 spans 15 amino acids. The CDR3 is CASSEVRGPDNEQFF. Written as DNA, the CDR3 is TGTGCCAGCAGTGAGGTCCGGGGGCCCGACAATGAGCAGTTCTTC.

In its sample, this clonotype was seen a few times. CDR3 nucleotide sequence: TGTGCCAGCAGTGAAGCGCGAGAGGGGAGCTACGAGCAGTACGTC. This sequence encodes CASSEAREGSYEQYV. The rearrangement joins TRBV2 to TRBJ2-7; D may correspond to TRBD1 or TRBD2 (5 bases each). Trimming stripped 0 bases from V and 3 bases from J, with 12 bases between. This CDR3 is 15 amino acids long. CDR1 and CDR2 (germline): SNHLY, FYNNEI.

In its sample, this clonotype was seen a few times. This CDR3 reads CASSLYGDSYEQYV. The CDR3 bases are TGTGCCAGCAGTTTATATGGGGACTCCTACGAGCAGTACGTC. The chain recombines TRBV28 with TRBJ2-7, with unresolved D. V lost 1 base and J 0 bases, leaving 7 bases between the germline ends. Germline V CDR1 and CDR2: MDHEN, SYDVKM. The CDR3 covers 14 residues.

The V call is TRBV29-1, the J call TRBJ1-2; unclear D gene. Trimming removed 6 bases at V and 4 bases at J, with 9 bases between. CDR1 is SQVTM, CDR2 ANQGSEA, per germline. The CDR3 sequence is 11 residues long. The CDR3 region has the DNA TGCAGCGTGGGTGGAGGCTATGGCTACACCTTC. Translated: CSVGGGYGYTF.

This clonotype was recorded a few times. The J gene is TRBJ1-2, the V gene TRBV28; 7 bases match TRBD1. The germline CDR1 and CDR2 sequences are MDHEN and SYDVKM. The trim removed 2 bases at V and 3 bases at J, leaving 6 bases unmatched. This CDR3 has 15 amino acids. The CDR3 region has the DNA TGTGCCAGCAGTTTACAGTCAGGGGGGCACTATGGCTACACCTTC. Translated: CASSLQSGGHYGYTF.

The V call is TRBV6-2 or TRBV6-3, the J call TRBJ1-5; perhaps TRBD1 as D (5 bases). CDR3 length: 14 residues. Germline values: CDR1 MNHEY, CDR2 SVGEGT. Trimming stripped 6 bases from V and 4 bases from J, with 13 bases between. This CDR3 reads CASRPDSGNQPQHF. The CDR3 region has the DNA TGTGCCAGCAGACCCGACAGCGGGAATCAGCCCCAGCATTTT.

This clonotype appeared once. CDR3 region: CASSLTGGASYGYTF. The CDR3 nucleotides are TGTGCCAGCAGTTTAACGGGGGGCGCTAGCTATGGCTACACCTTC. The chain is built from TRBV12-3 or TRBV12-4 and TRBJ1-2; TRBD1 might be the D (6 bases). Trimming removed 2 bases at V and 4 bases at J, with 14 bases between. The CDR3 runs to 15 residues.

The J gene is TRBJ2-7, the V gene TRBV7-2; 8 positions match TRBD2. V lost 1 base and J lost 2; bases outside the gene matches: 4. The CDR3 sequence is 15 residues long. Germline loops: CDR1 SGHTA, CDR2 FQGNSA. CDR3 sequence (DNA): TGTGCCAGCAGCTTAGATAGCGGGGATCCCTACGAGCAGTACTTC. This gives the protein CASSLDSGDPYEQYF.

V gene TRBV7-8 combines with J gene TRBJ2-1; 12 positions match TRBD2. V shed 4 bases, J shed 10 bases, and the junction held 11 bases outside the gene matches. The V gene's germline CDR1 is SGHVS and CDR2 FQNEAQ. The CDR3 length is 16 residues. The CDR3 sequence is CASSYTGRLAGEEQFF. The DNA for the CDR3 is TGTGCCAGCAGCTATACTGGCCGACTAGCGGGAGAGGAGCAGTTCTTC. The full variable domain, in which reference TRBV7-8 and TRBJ2-1 provide the parts outside the CDR3, is GAGVSQSPRYKVAKRGQDVALRCDPISGHVSLFWYQQALGQGPEFLTYFQNEAQLDKSGLPSDRFFAERPEGSVSTLKIQRTQQEDSAVYLCASSYTGRLAGEEQFFGPGTRLTVL.

V gene TRBV9 combines with J gene TRBJ1-6; D not certain. The germline V and J ends were trimmed by 3 bases and 9 bases, with 10 bases remaining between them. The CDR3 is 13 residues long. Looked up from germline, CDR1 is SGDLS and CDR2 is YYNGEE. The CDR3 coding sequence is TGTGCCAGCAGCGGACCTGTAGGTTCACCCCTCCACTTT. As protein: CASSGPVGSPLHF. The full variable domain, with the rest looked up from reference TRBV9 and TRBJ1-6, is DSGVTQTPKHLITATGQRVTLRCSPRSGDLSVYWYQQSLDQGLQFLIQYYNGEERAKGNILERFSAQQFPDLHSELNLSSLELGDSALYFCASSGPVGSPLHFGNGTRLTVT.